The 26 T cell receptor beta chains presented below share a single source sample, sequenced in a study of OX40 agonist ivuxolimab in advanced cancers. TCRdb's copy holds only in-frame clones and misses some; the assay was immunoSEQ multiplex PCR. The repertoire holds approximately 58,000 clones, with roughly four fifths as singletons. The specimen was CD4+ or CD8+ T cells sorted from blood, collected in a trial of the OX40 agonist ivuxolimab. Every receptor here comes from an adult with an advanced solid tumor such as melanoma, head and neck, liver or kidney cancer.

The chain employs TRBV29-1 and TRBJ1-2, with D unclear. The V end lost 7 bases, the J end lost 4 bases, and 13 bases lay between the germline ends. Germline CDR1 is SQVTM and CDR2 is ANQGSEA. This CDR3 contains 12 residues. CDR3 DNA: TGCAGCGCAACCAAAAGTTCCTATGGCTACACCTTC. This encodes CSATKSSYGYTF.

The chain has TRBV9 and TRBJ2-3; TRBD2 matches 10 bases. The V gene's germline CDR1 is SGDLS and CDR2 YYNGEE. The CDR3 is 19 residues long. V lost 0 bases to trimming and J lost 2 bases; unmatched junction nucleotides: 12. CDR3 residues: CASSVDVPALAGYTDTQYF. In nucleotides, the CDR3 is TGTGCCAGCAGCGTAGACGTGCCAGCACTAGCGGGGTACACAGATACGCAGTATTTT.

The V call is TRBV4-1, the J call TRBJ1-3; D remains ambiguous. The CDR3 runs 18 residues. Germline CDR1 and CDR2: MGHRA and YSYEKL. Trimming shortened V by 1 base and J by 0 bases, and 16 bases separated the two germline ends. In nucleotides, the CDR3 is TGCGCCAGCAGCCAAGTTCTACCCCAGCTGCACTCTGGAAACACCATATATTTT. Its protein is CASSQVLPQLHSGNTIYF.

This rearrangement joins TRBV5-5 to TRBJ1-2; D unclear. V was shortened by 4 bases and J by 2 bases, with 9 bases between the two germline ends. Germline V lookup: CDR1 SGHKS, CDR2 YYEKEE (reference sequence). This CDR3 comprises 13 residues. The CDR3 nucleotides are TGTGCCAGCAGCGAAGGGCTAAACTATGGCTACACCTTC. Protein sequence: CASSEGLNYGYTF.

This chain links TRBV11-2 with TRBJ2-5; the match to TRBD2 covers 8 bases. Germline V CDR1 and CDR2: SGHAT, FQNNGV. The CDR3 is 14 amino acids. V lost 4 bases, J lost 6 bases, and 7 bases stayed unmatched. The CDR3 region has the DNA TGTGCCAGCAGCTCCGGGACTAGTATGCAGACCCAGTACTTC. Translated: CASSSGTSMQTQYF.

The table lists this clone with a count of one. This rearrangement joins TRBV12-5 to TRBJ1-1; D unclear. Germline CDR1 reads LGHNT; CDR2 reads FRNRAP. The CDR3 contains 14 residues. The germline V and J ends were trimmed by 0 bases and 6 bases, with 11 bases remaining between them. The CDR3 DNA follows: TGTGCTAGTGGTTTGGTACTGTCGAGGGCTGAAGCTTTCTTT. It translates to CASGLVLSRAEAFF.

This chain links TRBV7-2 with TRBJ1-4, with a tentative D call TRBD1 (5 bases). The CDR3 has 14 amino acids. CDR1 is SGHTA, CDR2 FQGNSA, per germline. V was clipped by 2 bases and J by 8 bases, with 12 bases between them. CDR3 coding DNA: TGTGCCAGCAGCTTACTTGGGGCTGGGGAAAAACTGTTTTTT. Translation: CASSLLGAGEKLFF.

The chain joins TRBV10-2 to TRBJ1-3; no definite D call. From germline, CDR1 is WSHSY and CDR2 SAAADI. V dropped 0 bases and J dropped 0 bases, with 12 bases sitting between them. This CDR3 is 17 amino acids long. The CDR3 DNA reads TGCGCCAGCAGTGAGTCGACTGACGGAATCTCTGGAAACACCATATATTTT. This codes for CASSESTDGISGNTIYF.

The rearrangement links TRBV5-5 to TRBJ2-7; D possibly uses TRBD1 or TRBD2 (5 bases each). In germline, CDR1 is SGHKS, CDR2 YYEKEE (reference sequence). The CDR3 is made up of 16 amino acids. Trimming pared 2 bases from V and 9 bases from J, leaving 24 bases between. CDR3 in DNA: TGTGCCAGCAGCTTCGAGTCCCCCACTCCGAGGGGTTGGCAGTACTTC. This sequence encodes CASSFESPTPRGWQYF.

This chain links TRBV6-1 with TRBJ2-3; D is unclear. The CDR3 loop spans 14 amino acids. Trimming took 1 base from V and 0 from J, leaving 5 bases between them. Germline V gene sequence: CDR1 MNHNS, CDR2 SASEGT. Here the CDR3 reads CASSEGGSTDTQYF. The CDR3 nucleotides are TGTGCCAGCAGTGAAGGAGGTAGCACAGATACGCAGTATTTT.

J is TRBJ2-5 and V is TRBV2; perhaps TRBD1 as D (5 bases). V shed 6 bases and J shed 5 bases, with 16 bases lying between them. Germline V CDR1 and CDR2: SNHLY, FYNNEI. The length of the CDR3 is 14 residues. This CDR3 is CASRKGIVGETQYF. In DNA, the CDR3 is TGTGCCAGCAGGAAGGGGATCGTGGGGGAGACCCAGTACTTC.

The V gene is TRBV5-1, the J gene TRBJ1-4; D gene uncertain. Germline lookup yields CDR1 SGHRS and CDR2 YFSETQ. The CDR3 extends over 16 amino acids. V lost 4 bases and J 0 bases, leaving 13 bases between the germline ends. The DNA for the CDR3 is TGCGCCAGCAGCCCGGGCGACGTTGCAACTAATGAAAAACTGTTTTTT. Its protein is CASSPGDVATNEKLFF.

This sequence joins TRBV6-1 and TRBJ2-5, with D perhaps assigned TRBD1 or TRBD2 (5 bases each). CDR1 is MNHNS and CDR2 is SASEGT in the germline V gene. The length of the CDR3 is 15 residues. V was clipped by 5 bases and J by 2 bases, with 15 bases between them. DNA of the CDR3: TGTGCCAGCAGTTTATTCTGGGGGTCTCAAGAGACCCAGTACTTC. Its protein product is CASSLFWGSQETQYF.

The V gene is TRBV28, the J gene TRBJ1-5, with TRBD1 as a possible D gene (5 bases). CDR1 is MDHEN, CDR2 SYDVKM, per germline. The CDR3 covers 14 residues. V gave up 4 bases and J gave up 6 bases, with 13 bases separating them. Written as DNA, the CDR3 is TGTGCCAGCAGTTCCAGGGAGCACGGTCAGCCCCAGCATTTT. Its protein is CASSSREHGQPQHF.

DNA for the CDR3: TGTGCCAGCAGCTTAAGTAGCGGGGCTCGGGTCGGGGAGCTGTTTTTT. Encoded protein: CASSLSSGARVGELFF. This chain joins TRBV5-6 and TRBJ2-2; TRBD2 matches 8 bases. Germline lookup yields CDR1 SGHDT and CDR2 YYEEEE. V shed 2 bases and J 7 bases; nucleotides not matched to a gene: 10. The CDR3 totals 16 residues. The full variable domain, with the rest looked up from reference TRBV5-6 and TRBJ2-2, is DAGVTQSPTHLIKTRGQQVTLRCSPKSGHDTVSWYQQALGQGPQFIFQYYEEEERQRGNFPDRFSGHQFPNYSSELNVNALLLGDSALYLCASSLSSGARVGELFFGEGSRLTVL.

This clone was observed a few times. CDR3 coding DNA: TGTGCCAGCGGCTATCCCGAAAGGGGGAGCGGGTGGGCCCGGAGGGAGCAGTACTTC. The encoded protein is CASGYPERGSGWARREQYF. The chain recombines TRBV11-2 with TRBJ2-7, with D perhaps assigned TRBD1 or TRBD2 (6 bases each). The V and J ends lost 8 bases and 7 bases respectively, with 36 bases between them. This CDR3 has 19 residues. CDR1 is SGHAT, CDR2 FQNNGV, per germline.

This clone occurred once. CDR3 loop: CASSDDGSADYGYTF. DNA of the CDR3: TGTGCCAGCAGCGACGATGGGTCAGCGGACTATGGCTACACCTTC. V is TRBV2 and J is TRBJ1-2; the D is unclear. Between the trimmed V and J ends, which lost 6 bases and 3 bases, there was a span of 17 bases. The CDR3 sequence is 15 residues long. Germline V gives CDR1 SNHLY, CDR2 FYNNEI.

The chain uses TRBV11-3 and TRBJ1-4, with 10 bases fitting TRBD1. Germline-derived CDR1 and CDR2 are SGHNT and YENEEA. Trimming at V came to 5 bases and at J to 4 bases, leaving 4 bases not matched to a gene. The CDR3 spans 15 residues. The CDR3 region has the DNA TGTGCCAGCAGCCTCGGACAGGGGGGTAATGAAAAACTGTTTTTT. Residues: CASSLGQGGNEKLFF.

This sequence joins TRBV11-2 and TRBJ2-2, with a possible D match to TRBD1 (6 bases). V gave up 5 bases and J gave up 3 bases, with 13 bases separating them. There are 15 residues in the CDR3. Germline-derived CDR1 and CDR2 are SGHAT and FQNNGV. DNA for the CDR3: TGTGCCAGCAGCACCGCACCAGGGGACACCGGGGAGCTGTTTTTT. It yields the protein CASSTAPGDTGELFF.

The chain links TRBV5-1 to TRBJ1-3; tentative D call: TRBD1 (5 bases). The CDR3 runs to 14 residues. With 2 bases removed from V and 4 bases from J, the gap between germline ends came to 10 bases. Germline V gives CDR1 SGHRS, CDR2 YFSETQ. The CDR3 DNA reads as TGCGCCAGCAGCTTAGGGGCGCCCGGAAACACCATATATTTT. It yields the protein CASSLGAPGNTIYF.

This clone has a single count. V and J are TRBV19 and TRBJ2-1; the match to TRBD2 covers 9 bases. The CDR3 spans 14 residues. V lost 0 bases and J lost 9; bases outside the gene matches: 3. Per germline, CDR1 LNHDA and CDR2 SQIVND (reference sequence). CDR3 loop: CASSIDIAGVEQFF. CDR3 nucleotide sequence: TGTGCCAGTAGTATAGATATAGCGGGGGTTGAGCAGTTCTTC.

This clone was found a few times. The chain has TRBV6-5 and TRBJ1-5; D not resolved. The germline V and J ends were trimmed by 5 bases and 4 bases, with 15 bases remaining between them. This CDR3 contains 15 residues. Germline V gene lookup returns CDR1 MNHEY and CDR2 SVGAGI. The CDR3 here is CASSPLEGENQPQHF. The DNA for the CDR3 is TGTGCCAGCAGTCCGCTGGAGGGTGAGAATCAGCCCCAGCATTTT.

The count of this clone is one. V and J are TRBV6-4 and TRBJ2-4; 7 positions agree with TRBD1. CDR1 and CDR2 from the germline V gene are MRHNA and SNTAGT. Trimming cost V 2 bases and J 3 bases; bases outside gene matches: 4. The length of the CDR3 is 15 residues. CDR3 sequence reads: CASSDRGRLKNIQYF. CDR3 nucleotide sequence: TGTGCCAGCAGTGACAGGGGGCGCCTCAAAAACATTCAGTACTTC.

The chain links TRBV7-6 to TRBJ2-3, with D perhaps TRBD1 or TRBD2 (5 bases each). From germline, CDR1 is SGHVS and CDR2 FNYEAQ. V was trimmed by 1 base and J by 1 base, leaving 9 bases between them. The CDR3 contains 15 residues. CDR3 amino acids: CASSLDQGRTDTQYF. The CDR3 nucleotides are TGTGCCAGCAGCTTAGACCAGGGACGCACAGATACGCAGTATTTT.

The gene calls are TRBV5-6 and TRBJ2-5; TRBD2 might be the D (5 bases). Trimming cost V 4 bases and J 7 bases, with 14 bases left between them. CDR1 is SGHDT and CDR2 is YYEEEE in the germline V gene. The CDR3 totals 13 residues. The CDR3 region is CASSAGVVGTQYF. The DNA for the CDR3 is TGTGCCAGCAGCGCCGGGGTGGTAGGGACCCAGTACTTC.

A few counts support this clone. The genes are TRBV9 and TRBJ1-6; D gene uncertain. The germline gives CDR1 SGDLS, CDR2 YYNGEE. The V and J ends lost 4 bases and 7 bases respectively, with 12 bases between them. There are 14 residues in the CDR3. CDR3 in amino acids: CASSLANGNSPLHF. The CDR3, as DNA: TGTGCCAGCAGCCTCGCTAATGGGAATTCACCCCTCCACTTT.